This T cell receptor (beta chain) was profiled in a study of graft-versus-host responses after intestinal transplantation. Comments on this clone: The antigen remains undetermined.

The CDR3 runs to 18 residues. Germline CDR1 and CDR2: LGHNA and YSLEER. Deletions cut 7 bases from V and 7 bases from J, with 28 bases between. Method: immunoSEQ multiplex PCR; TCRdb's copy keeps in-frame clones and lacks some. This table holds about 97,000 clones, 91% found once. The receptor was isolated from a human donor who was the organ donor for an intestinal transplant. The sample in question was unstimulated CD4+ T cells sorted from spleen or lymph node cells, obtained before transplant. The V gene is TRBV4-3, the J gene TRBJ2-2, with D possibly being TRBD2 (7 bases). Here the CDR3 reads CASTPSGGWGGSVGELFF. As DNA, the CDR3 is TGCGCCAGCACCCCCAGCGGCGGGTGGGGGGGCTCGGTCGGGGAGCTGTTTTTT.